Each of the 25 T cell receptor beta chains below was sequenced from the same sample in a study of blood T cell repertoires in COVID-19. Data came from immunoSEQ multiplex PCR; TCRdb stores just in-frame clones and leaves some out. The data hold around 250,000 clones, with approximately 81% observed a single time. The sample was peripheral blood. The receptor set was obtained from a woman aged 18-29 years with acute or convalescent COVID-19.

This chain joins TRBV4-3 and TRBJ2-5; TRBD2 might be the D (5 bases). The CDR3 covers 15 residues. Germline-derived CDR1 and CDR2 are LGHNA and YSLEER. V lost 0 bases, J lost 2 bases, and 10 bases lay in between. The DNA for the CDR3 is TGCGCCAGCAGCCAAGACTCTAGCAGACAAGAGACCCAGTACTTC. It yields the protein CASSQDSSRQETQYF.

The chain links TRBV18 to TRBJ2-7; perhaps TRBD2 as D (6 bases). Trimming stripped 2 bases from V and 7 bases from J, with 12 bases between. The V gene's germline CDR1 is KGHSH and CDR2 LQKENI. The length of the CDR3 is 13 residues. CDR3 in amino acids: CASSPGGIGEQYF. CDR3 nucleotides: TGTGCCAGCTCACCAGGGGGGATCGGTGAGCAGTACTTC. The whole variable domain, remainder taken from reference TRBV18 and TRBJ2-7, is NAGVMQNPRHLVRRRGQEARLRCSPMKGHSHVYWYRQLPEEGLKFMVYLQKENIIDESGMPKERFSAEFPKEGPSILRIQQVVRGDSAAYFCASSPGGIGEQYFGPGTRLTVT.

This clone was seen only a few times. The chain combines TRBV3-1 (or the pseudogene TRBV3-2) with TRBJ2-5; D is ambiguous. This CDR3 has 12 amino acids. The germline V gene has CDR1 LGHDT and CDR2 YNNKEL (reference sequence). Trimming removed 1 base from V and 5 bases from J, with 5 bases in between. CDR3 sequence (DNA): TGTGCCAGCAGCCAAGTCGTGGAGACCCAGTACTTC. Translation gives CASSQVVETQYF.

The J gene is TRBJ1-5, the V gene TRBV7-8; 10 bases line up with TRBD1. Trimming at V came to 1 base and at J to 3 bases, leaving 3 bases not matched to a gene. From germline, CDR1 is SGHVS and CDR2 FQNEAQ. The CDR3 totals 16 residues. The chain's CDR3 is CASSLEGQGYNQPQHF. The CDR3 DNA is TGTGCCAGCAGCTTAGAGGGACAGGGGTACAATCAGCCCCAGCATTTT.

The chain recombines TRBV3-1 (or the pseudogene TRBV3-2) with TRBJ2-4; 11 nucleotides line up with TRBD2. Germline CDR1 reads LGHDT; CDR2 reads YNNKEL (reference sequence). There are 17 residues in the CDR3. V was clipped by 1 base and J by 1 base; unmatched bases: 3. CDR3 in DNA: TGTGCCAGCAGCCAAGGGGGACTAGCGGTGGCCAAAAACATTCAGTACTTC. It encodes CASSQGGLAVAKNIQYF.

The V and J genes are TRBV6-5 and TRBJ2-7, with 7 bases identical to TRBD1. This CDR3 contains 15 residues. Germline CDR1 is MNHEY and CDR2 is SVGAGI. J lost 1 base, V lost 2 bases, and 5 bases had no gene match. The CDR3 loop reads CASSYRGRSSYEQYF. The CDR3 DNA reads TGTGCCAGCAGTTACAGGGGGCGTTCGTCCTACGAGCAGTACTTC.

This clone appeared once. The chain has TRBV15 and TRBJ2-1; TRBD2 aligns across 10 bases. This CDR3 has 18 amino acids. Germline values: CDR1 LNHNV, CDR2 YYDKDF (reference sequence). V lost 0 bases and J lost 4; bases outside the gene matches: 9. CDR3 bases: TGTGCCACCAGCAGAGATACGGCTAGCGGGGGAAAATACAATGAGCAGTTCTTC. Encoded protein: CATSRDTASGGKYNEQFF.

The gene calls are TRBV4-2 and TRBJ1-6, with TRBD1 matching over 7 bases. V shed 0 bases and J 7 bases; nucleotides not matched to a gene: 6. Germline V gene data show CDR1 as LGHNA and CDR2 as YNFKEQ. The CDR3 length is 16 residues. This CDR3 reads CASSQDLGQANSPLHF. As DNA, the CDR3 is TGTGCCAGCAGCCAAGATCTAGGACAGGCGAATTCACCCCTCCACTTT.

The gene calls are TRBV18 and TRBJ1-2; a weak D match, TRBD1 (5 bases). V lost 5 bases and J lost 6, with 19 bases in between. The CDR3 runs to 15 residues. Germline-derived CDR1 and CDR2 are KGHSH and LQKENI. The CDR3 loop is CASSSLDSSTNGYTF. The CDR3 bases are TGTGCCAGCTCAAGCCTTGACAGTTCCACTAATGGCTACACCTTC. Variable domain in full (rest from reference TRBV18 and TRBJ1-2): NAGVMQNPRHLVRRRGQEARLRCSPMKGHSHVYWYRQLPEEGLKFMVYLQKENIIDESGMPKERFSAEFPKEGPSILRIQQVVRGDSAAYFCASSSLDSSTNGYTFGSGTRLTVV.

The rearrangement links TRBV7-2 to TRBJ2-1; 8 nucleotides agree with TRBD1. V lost 1 base and J lost 5; bases outside the gene matches: 4. The CDR3 is 15 residues long. Germline assignment: CDR1 SGHTA and CDR2 FQGNSA. The chain's CDR3 is CASSLGQGANNEQFF. The DNA for the CDR3 is TGTGCCAGCAGCTTAGGTCAGGGGGCGAACAATGAGCAGTTCTTC.

The gene calls are TRBV27 and TRBJ2-7, with D possibly being TRBD1 (6 bases). V lost 5 bases and J lost 3, with 11 bases in between. Germline V gene lookup returns CDR1 MNHEY and CDR2 SMNVEV (reference sequence). This CDR3 is built from 13 residues. CDR3 nucleotide sequence: TGTGCCAGCAGTGAAAACAGGGTCTACGAGCAGTACTTC. Protein product: CASSENRVYEQYF.

In this sample, this clone turned up once. The chain couples TRBV30 to TRBJ1-2; 9 bases fit TRBD1. Germline-derived CDR1 and CDR2 are GTSNPN and SVGIG (reference sequence). After removal of 2 bases from V and 5 bases from J, the junction contained 3 bases not matched to a gene. CDR3 size: 13 residues. The CDR3 loop reads CAWSLQGAYGYTF. The CDR3 DNA reads as TGTGCCTGGAGTTTACAGGGGGCGTATGGCTACACCTTC.

This rearrangement joins TRBV27 to TRBJ2-7, with 10 bases identical to TRBD2. Germline CDR1 is MNHEY and CDR2 is SMNVEV (reference sequence). The CDR3 contains 17 residues. V lost 3 bases and J lost 5; bases outside the gene matches: 13. CDR3 in DNA: TGTGCCAGCAGTTTGCTAGCGGGAGCTCCGGGTTATGACGAGCAGTACTTC. Amino acid sequence: CASSLLAGAPGYDEQYF.

The rearrangement uses TRBV28 and TRBJ1-2, with TRBD1 matching 10 bases. CDR3 length equals 13 residues. J gave up 6 bases and V 6 bases, and 4 bases lay outside the gene matches. CDR1 and CDR2 (germline): MDHEN, SYDVKM. The CDR3 reads CASRGQGFHGYTF. CDR3 sequence (DNA): TGTGCCAGCAGGGGACAGGGGTTTCATGGCTACACCTTC.

The chain is built from TRBV10-1 and TRBJ1-5, with D possibly matching TRBD1 (6 bases). V was pared by 9 bases and J by 6 bases, with 9 bases between. CDR3 length: 11 residues. The germline gives CDR1 WNHNN, CDR2 SYGVQD (reference sequence). CDR3 in DNA: TGCGCCAGGGGGGGGCGTCAGCCCCAGCATTTT. This sequence encodes CARGGRQPQHF.

This clone has only one observation. J is TRBJ2-1 and V is TRBV30; 11 nucleotides line up with TRBD2. CDR1 and CDR2 from the germline V gene are GTSNPN and SVGIG (reference sequence). The V gene end was trimmed by 3 bases and the J gene end by 6 bases; junction bases not matched to a gene: 1. This CDR3 has 13 residues. The CDR3, as DNA: TGTGCCTGGAGGCTAGCGGGAGGCAATGAGCAGTTCTTC. This translates into CAWRLAGGNEQFF.

The chain links TRBV4-1 to TRBJ2-7; 8 bases match TRBD2. With 1 base clipped from V and 4 bases from J, the junction kept 9 bases outside the gene matches. There are 16 residues in the CDR3. CDR1 is MGHRA and CDR2 is YSYEKL in the germline V gene. CDR3 residues: CASSQGSGRAKYEQYF. The CDR3 DNA reads as TGCGCCAGCAGCCAAGGGAGCGGGAGAGCGAAGTACGAGCAGTACTTC.

This chain joins TRBV25-1 and TRBJ1-1; D may be TRBD1 (6 bases). CDR1 is MGHDK and CDR2 is SYGVNS in the germline V gene. Trimming pared 3 bases from V and 1 base from J, leaving 18 bases between. The CDR3 is 17 amino acids. CDR3 coding DNA: TGTGCCAGCAGTGACGACACACGGGGCAGGGGGAACACTGAAGCTTTCTTT. Residues: CASSDDTRGRGNTEAFF.

The genes are TRBV7-2 and TRBJ2-1; tentative D call: TRBD1 (5 bases). Per the germline V gene, CDR1 is SGHTA and CDR2 is FQGNSA. Trimming removed 5 bases from V and 10 bases from J, with 9 bases in between. The CDR3 has 11 residues. The CDR3 protein is CASSPKGEQFF. DNA for the CDR3: TGTGCCAGCAGCCCCAAGGGGGAGCAGTTCTTC.

This clone occurred a few times. J is TRBJ1-6 and V is TRBV2; 9 bases agree with TRBD1. The CDR3 is made up of 14 amino acids. V was clipped by 5 bases and J by 8 bases; unmatched bases: 4. Germline V CDR1 and CDR2: SNHLY, FYNNEI. The CDR3 region has the DNA TGTGCCAGCAGTAGACAGGGGGTTGATTCACCCCTCCACTTT. Translated: CASSRQGVDSPLHF. The whole variable domain, filled in from reference TRBV2 and TRBJ1-6, reads EPEVTQTPSHQVTQMGQEVILRCVPISNHLYFYWYRQILGQKVEFLVSFYNNEISEKSEIFDDQFSVERPDGSNFTLKIRSTKLEDSAMYFCASSRQGVDSPLHFGNGTRLTVT.

The chain joins TRBV25-1 to TRBJ1-2, with D possibly TRBD1 on 5 matching bases. The V end was cut by 1 base, the J end by 7 bases, with 16 bases between. The CDR3 runs to 15 residues. The germline V gene encodes CDR1 MGHDK and CDR2 SYGVNS. As DNA, the CDR3 is TGTGCCAGCAGTGAATTCTATCCGGGTGACAGTGGCTACACCTTC. This codes for CASSEFYPGDSGYTF.

The chain employs TRBV14 and TRBJ1-6; D is unresolved. From germline, CDR1 is SGHDN and CDR2 FVKESK. There are 15 residues in the CDR3. Trimming cost V 5 bases and J 7 bases, with 15 bases left between them. The CDR3 DNA is TGTGCCAGCAGCTATACCGGAGGGTTCAATTCACCCCTCCACTTT. Protein product: CASSYTGGFNSPLHF.

The rearrangement joins TRBV9 to TRBJ1-1; 10 bases match TRBD1. Germline V gene sequence: CDR1 SGDLS, CDR2 YYNGEE. This CDR3 region has 15 residues. V lost 3 bases to trimming and J lost 3 bases; unmatched junction nucleotides: 5. In nucleotides, the CDR3 is TGTGCCAGCAGCGCGAAGGGACAGGGGTACACTGAAGCTTTCTTT. Residues: CASSAKGQGYTEAFF.

This clone showed up just once. The V and J genes are TRBV6-2 or TRBV6-3 and TRBJ1-3; D uncertain. The CDR3 consists of 12 residues. Trimming removed 4 bases from V and 4 bases from J, with 5 bases in between. Germline V gene data show CDR1 as MNHEY and CDR2 as SVGEGT. CDR3 amino acids: CASSFRGNTIYF. The CDR3, as DNA: TGTGCCAGCAGTTTCCGGGGAAACACCATATATTTT.

The CDR3 DNA reads TGTGCCATCGAGACAAACCTGGGAGAAGCAACTAATGAAAAACTGTTTTTT. Its translation: CAIETNLGEATNEKLFF. The chain uses TRBV10-3 and TRBJ1-4; the D is unclear. This CDR3 comprises 17 residues. V was cut by 8 bases and J by 0 bases, with 19 bases left in between. Germline CDR1 reads ENHRY; CDR2 reads SYGVKD.